A single sample gave rise to the 22 T cell receptor beta chains below, sequenced in a study of blood T cell repertoires in COVID-19. Sequencing used immunoSEQ multiplex PCR; TCRdb keeps in-frame clones, though not all of them. The sample shows around 170,000 clones, about 85% of them seen only once. The source material was peripheral blood. All receptors derive from a man aged 65 to 79 who had recovered from COVID-19.

The chain employs TRBV6-1 and TRBJ1-4, with 9 bases lining up with TRBD1. The V gene end was trimmed by 2 bases and the J gene end by 0 bases; junction bases not matched to a gene: 7. The germline V gene has CDR1 MNHNS and CDR2 SASEGT. The CDR3 totals 18 residues. The CDR3 DNA sequence: TGTGCCAGCAGTGAACGTGTCGGACAGGGGACAACTAATGAAAAACTGTTTTTT. It codes for CASSERVGQGTTNEKLFF.

V and J are TRBV9 and TRBJ1-4; 7 bases are a match to TRBD1. Germline trimming cut 4 bases from V and 2 bases from J; bases unmatched to any gene: 2. The CDR3 contains 14 residues. Germline V gene data show CDR1 as SGDLS and CDR2 as YYNGEE. CDR3 sequence: CASSPGQTNEKLFF. In nucleotides, the CDR3 is TGTGCCAGCAGCCCGGGACAGACTAATGAAAAACTGTTTTTT.

The V and J genes are TRBV6-1 and TRBJ2-1; tentative D call: TRBD2 (5 bases). The CDR3 covers 12 residues. The germline V and J ends were trimmed by 5 bases and 12 bases, with 14 bases remaining between them. Germline V gives CDR1 MNHNS, CDR2 SASEGT. The CDR3 here is CASSQELVRQFF. DNA for the CDR3: TGTGCCAGCAGTCAGGAACTAGTTAGGCAGTTCTTC.

This rearrangement joins TRBV9 to TRBJ2-1; the match to TRBD2 covers 9 bases. The CDR3 is made up of 15 amino acids. CDR1 is SGDLS, CDR2 YYNGEE, per germline. V shed 2 bases and J 9 bases; nucleotides not matched to a gene: 9. The CDR3 is CASSVGGRASSEQFF. CDR3 nucleotide sequence: TGTGCCAGCAGCGTGGGCGGGAGGGCCTCGAGTGAGCAGTTCTTC.

This chain links TRBV19 with TRBJ2-2; 7 nucleotides agree with TRBD2. Germline V CDR1 and CDR2: LNHDA, SQIVND (reference sequence). Trimming took 9 bases from V and 6 from J; bases not matched to a gene: 10. The CDR3 length is 14 residues. CDR3: CASKEVGGPGELFF. DNA of the CDR3: TGTGCCAGCAAGGAGGTGGGAGGGCCCGGGGAGCTGTTTTTT.

The chain uses TRBV30 and TRBJ1-4; D possibly corresponds to TRBD1 (5 bases). Per germline, CDR1 GTSNPN and CDR2 SVGIG (reference sequence). Trimming pared 0 bases from V and 1 base from J, leaving 12 bases between. The CDR3 covers 16 residues. Here the CDR3 DNA reads TGTGCCTGGAGTGTCGGGAGGGGCCAAACTAATGAAAAACTGTTTTTT. Its translation is CAWSVGRGQTNEKLFF.

The chain has TRBV5-6 and TRBJ2-2; D is possibly TRBD1 (5 bases). Germline-derived CDR1 and CDR2 are SGHDT and YYEEEE. The ends were cut back, 5 bases at V and 5 bases at J, with 16 bases in the middle. This CDR3 contains 15 residues. The CDR3 loop is CASSLAGFRTGELFF. The CDR3 DNA reads as TGTGCCAGCAGTCTTGCAGGGTTTCGAACCGGGGAGCTGTTTTTT.

V is TRBV25-1 and J is TRBJ2-7; the D gene is possibly TRBD1 (6 bases). CDR3 size: 13 residues. V was shortened by 7 bases and J by 2 bases, with 12 bases between the two germline ends. The germline V gene encodes CDR1 MGHDK and CDR2 SYGVNS. The CDR3 nucleotides are TGTGCCAGCACATCGACAGGAGCCTACGAGCAGTACTTC. It yields the protein CASTSTGAYEQYF.

J is TRBJ2-3 and V is TRBV5-5; TRBD1 matches at 8 bases. The CDR3 loop spans 15 amino acids. The ends lost 5 bases at V and 4 bases at J; junction bases unmatched: 9. Germline-derived CDR1 and CDR2 are SGHKS and YYEKEE (reference sequence). The DNA of the CDR3 is TGTGCCAGCAGACCGGACAGGGTGGTATCAGATACGCAGTATTTT. It encodes CASRPDRVVSDTQYF.

V usage is TRBV6-5 and J usage is TRBJ1-3, with a tentative D call TRBD1 (5 bases). From germline, CDR1 is MNHEY and CDR2 SVGAGI. The CDR3 contains 14 residues. With 5 bases removed from V and 5 bases from J, the gap between germline ends came to 13 bases. The CDR3 DNA reads TGTGCCAGCAGTAAGCGGGGCAGACGAAACACCATATATTTT. Its translation: CASSKRGRRNTIYF.

The chain's CDR3 is CASSVGGGSINEQFF. CDR3 DNA sequence: TGTGCCAGCAGCGTAGGGGGCGGGAGTATTAATGAGCAGTTCTTC. The rearrangement uses TRBV9 and TRBJ2-1, with 7 bases identical to TRBD2. The CDR3 is 15 amino acids. V lost 0 bases to trimming and J lost 7 bases; unmatched junction nucleotides: 7. Germline loops: CDR1 SGDLS, CDR2 YYNGEE.

The V gene is TRBV9, the J gene TRBJ2-1; unclear D gene. Trimming stripped 4 bases from V and 1 base from J, with 6 bases between. This CDR3 is built from 13 residues. Per the germline V gene, CDR1 is SGDLS and CDR2 is YYNGEE. This chain's CDR3 is CASSPNSYNEQFF. In nucleotides, the CDR3 is TGTGCCAGCAGCCCCAATTCCTACAATGAGCAGTTCTTC.

The chain has TRBV6-5 and TRBJ2-1; the match to TRBD2 covers 11 bases. CDR3 length: 15 amino acids. Trimming removed 5 bases from V and 4 bases from J; junction bases left unmatched: 4. Germline assignment: CDR1 MNHEY and CDR2 SVGAGI. The CDR3 is CASSRGTSGYNEQFF. CDR3 in DNA: TGTGCCAGCAGTCGCGGGACTAGCGGATACAATGAGCAGTTCTTC.

V usage is TRBV6-5 and J usage is TRBJ1-5, with a tentative D call TRBD1 (5 bases). The germline CDR1 and CDR2 sequences are MNHEY and SVGAGI. CDR3 size: 14 residues. The V and J ends lost 0 bases and 9 bases respectively, with 12 bases between them. CDR3 sequence reads: CASSYSTPGWPQHF. The CDR3 DNA reads TGTGCCAGCAGTTACTCGACTCCAGGGTGGCCCCAGCATTTT.

Regarding this clone: The sample carries other DNA sequences with the same CDR3. The chain employs TRBV5-1 and TRBJ2-5; 7 bases map to TRBD1. CDR1 is SGHRS and CDR2 is YFSETQ in the germline V gene. The V segment lost 4 bases and the J segment 1 base; nucleotides outside the gene matches: 4. This CDR3 has 14 amino acids. CDR3 loop: CASSLRTGQETQYF. DNA of the CDR3: TGCGCCAGCAGCCTAAGGACAGGCCAAGAGACCCAGTACTTC.

The chain combines TRBV28 with TRBJ2-2; 8 bases match TRBD1. Germline V gene data show CDR1 as MDHEN and CDR2 as SYDVKM. Unmatched junction bases numbered 12, after V lost 6 bases and J lost 9 bases. This CDR3 has 15 amino acids. The CDR3 protein is CASSQPTGVKWELFF. CDR3 nucleotides: TGTGCCAGCAGCCAGCCGACAGGGGTTAAGTGGGAGCTGTTTTTT.

The chain has TRBV6-1 and TRBJ2-7; 9 nucleotides match TRBD2. With 2 bases clipped from V and 6 bases from J, the junction kept 8 bases outside the gene matches. CDR3 size: 15 residues. Germline values: CDR1 MNHNS, CDR2 SASEGT. The CDR3: CASSESSGRPGEQYF. CDR3 coding DNA: TGTGCCAGCAGTGAAAGTAGCGGGAGACCGGGCGAGCAGTACTTC.

Of note for this clone: The sample carries other DNA sequences with the same CDR3. The V call is TRBV28, the J call TRBJ2-1; TRBD2 agrees at 10 bases. CDR1 is MDHEN, CDR2 SYDVKM, per germline. This CDR3 is 16 amino acids long. V lost 3 bases and J lost 8; bases outside the gene matches: 10. In nucleotides, the CDR3 is TGTGCCAGCAGTTTGTCGGCTAGCGGGAGTTGGTATGAGCAGTTCTTC. Protein sequence: CASSLSASGSWYEQFF.

The J gene is TRBJ2-7, the V gene TRBV5-1, with 12 bases aligning to TRBD2. The germline gives CDR1 SGHRS, CDR2 YFSETQ. Losses at the gene ends were 2 bases for V and 4 bases for J; bases not matched to a gene: 7. The CDR3 contains 16 residues. CDR3 amino acids: CASSFSSGRARYEQYF. The CDR3 bases are TGCGCCAGCAGCTTCTCTAGCGGGAGGGCCCGTTACGAGCAGTACTTC.

The sample holds one count of this clone. The CDR3 sequence: CASSLRTGGLSTYEQYF. In nucleotides, the CDR3 is TGCGCCAGCAGCTTGAGGACAGGGGGCCTCAGCACCTACGAGCAGTACTTC. The chain carries TRBV5-1 and TRBJ2-7, with 11 bases identical to TRBD1. Looked up from germline, CDR1 is SGHRS and CDR2 is YFSETQ. V was pared by 1 base and J by 2 bases, with 8 bases of the junction left unmatched. CDR3 length: 17 amino acids.

The chain employs TRBV11-2 and TRBJ2-5, with 12 bases fitting TRBD2. Per germline, CDR1 SGHAT and CDR2 FQNNGV. The ends lost 5 bases at V and 7 bases at J; junction bases unmatched: 5. The CDR3 length is 14 residues. In DNA form, the CDR3 reads TGTGCCAGCAGCCCGACTAGCGGGAGCCCGACCCAGTACTTC. It yields the protein CASSPTSGSPTQYF.

The V call is TRBV2, the J call TRBJ1-4, with 7 nucleotides matching TRBD1. The CDR3 has 14 amino acids. From germline, CDR1 is SNHLY and CDR2 FYNNEI. V was clipped by 7 bases and J by 4 bases; unmatched bases: 6. Here the CDR3 DNA reads TGTGCCAGCAACCTCCAGGGGGATAATGAAAAACTGTTTTTT. Protein: CASNLQGDNEKLFF.